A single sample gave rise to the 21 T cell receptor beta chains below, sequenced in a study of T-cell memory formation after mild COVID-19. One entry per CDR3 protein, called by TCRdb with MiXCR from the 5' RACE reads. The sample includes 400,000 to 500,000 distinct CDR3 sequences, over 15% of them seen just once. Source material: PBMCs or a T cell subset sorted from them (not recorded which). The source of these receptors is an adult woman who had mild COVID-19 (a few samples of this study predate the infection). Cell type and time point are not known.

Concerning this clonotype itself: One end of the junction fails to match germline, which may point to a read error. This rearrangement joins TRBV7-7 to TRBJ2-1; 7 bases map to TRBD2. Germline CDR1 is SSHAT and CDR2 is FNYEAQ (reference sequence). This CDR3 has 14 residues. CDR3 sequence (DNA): TGTGCTAGCAGCCCCAGCGGGAACTACAATGAGCAGTTCTTC. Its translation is CASSPSGNYNEQFF.

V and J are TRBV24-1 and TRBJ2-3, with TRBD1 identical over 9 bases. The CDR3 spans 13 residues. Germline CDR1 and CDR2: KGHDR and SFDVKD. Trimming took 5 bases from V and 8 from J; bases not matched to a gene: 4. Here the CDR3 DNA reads TGTGCCACCAGTGTGACACAGGGGGCTACGCAGTATTTT. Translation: CATSVTQGATQYF.

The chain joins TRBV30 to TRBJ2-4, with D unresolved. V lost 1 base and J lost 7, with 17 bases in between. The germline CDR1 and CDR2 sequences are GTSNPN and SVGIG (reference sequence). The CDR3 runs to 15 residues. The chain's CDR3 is CAWSDGSAKRNIQYF. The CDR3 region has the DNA TGTGCCTGGAGTGACGGGTCAGCCAAAAGGAACATTCAGTACTTC.

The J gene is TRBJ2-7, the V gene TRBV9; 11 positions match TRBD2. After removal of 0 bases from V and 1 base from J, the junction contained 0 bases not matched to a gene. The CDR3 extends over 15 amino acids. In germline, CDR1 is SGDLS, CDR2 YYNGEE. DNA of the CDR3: TGTGCCAGCAGCGTAGGACTAGCGGGGTCCTACGAGCAGTACTTC. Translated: CASSVGLAGSYEQYF.

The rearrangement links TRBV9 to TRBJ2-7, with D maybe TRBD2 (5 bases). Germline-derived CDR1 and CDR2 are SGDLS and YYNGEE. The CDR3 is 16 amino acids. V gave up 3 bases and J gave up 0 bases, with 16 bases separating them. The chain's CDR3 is CASSAHEDSSSYEQYF. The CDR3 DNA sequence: TGTGCCAGCAGCGCCCATGAGGACTCGAGCTCCTACGAGCAGTACTTC.

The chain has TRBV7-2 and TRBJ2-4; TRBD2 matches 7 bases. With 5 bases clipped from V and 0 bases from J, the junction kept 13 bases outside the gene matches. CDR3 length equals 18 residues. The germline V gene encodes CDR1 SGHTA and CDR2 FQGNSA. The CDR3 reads CASSLQLGAGVAKNIQYF. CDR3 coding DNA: TGTGCCAGCAGCCTACAACTAGGGGCGGGAGTAGCCAAAAACATTCAGTACTTC.

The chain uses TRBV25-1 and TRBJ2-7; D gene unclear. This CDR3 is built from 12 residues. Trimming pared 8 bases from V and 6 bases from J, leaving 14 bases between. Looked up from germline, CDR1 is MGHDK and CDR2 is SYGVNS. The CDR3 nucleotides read TGTGCCAGCGGATTCTATGCTTCCGAGCAGTACTTC. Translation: CASGFYASEQYF.

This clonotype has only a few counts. CDR3 nucleotide sequence: TGTGCCAGCAACCTGCGGAGCGGCTACGAGCAGTACTTC. The encoded protein is CASNLRSGYEQYF. The chain uses TRBV27 and TRBJ2-7; D may be TRBD2 (5 bases). The V and J ends lost 7 bases and 3 bases respectively, with 13 bases between them. This CDR3 is built from 13 residues. The V gene's germline CDR1 is MNHEY and CDR2 SMNVEV (reference sequence).

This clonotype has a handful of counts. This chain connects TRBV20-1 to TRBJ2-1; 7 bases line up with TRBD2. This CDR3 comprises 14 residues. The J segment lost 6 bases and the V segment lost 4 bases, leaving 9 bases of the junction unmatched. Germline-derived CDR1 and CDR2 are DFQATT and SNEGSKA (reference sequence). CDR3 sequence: CSAKGPGRGNEQFF. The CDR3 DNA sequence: TGCAGTGCTAAGGGACCGGGGAGGGGCAATGAGCAGTTCTTC.

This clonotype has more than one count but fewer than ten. CDR3 loop: CASRREEGRNEQYF. Here the CDR3 DNA reads TGTGCCAGCAGGCGCGAGGAGGGGCGGAACGAGCAGTACTTC. The chain combines TRBV28 with TRBJ2-7; maybe TRBD2 (6 bases). CDR1 is MDHEN, CDR2 SYDVKM, per germline. V gave up 6 bases and J gave up 5 bases, with 17 bases separating them. The CDR3 extends over 14 amino acids.

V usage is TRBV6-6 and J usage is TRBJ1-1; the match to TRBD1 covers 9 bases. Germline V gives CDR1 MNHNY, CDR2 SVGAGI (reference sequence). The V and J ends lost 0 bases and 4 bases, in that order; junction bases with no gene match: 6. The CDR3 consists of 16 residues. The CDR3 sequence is CASSYSPDRGGTEAFF. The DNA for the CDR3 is TGTGCCAGCAGTTACTCCCCTGACAGGGGGGGCACTGAAGCTTTCTTT.

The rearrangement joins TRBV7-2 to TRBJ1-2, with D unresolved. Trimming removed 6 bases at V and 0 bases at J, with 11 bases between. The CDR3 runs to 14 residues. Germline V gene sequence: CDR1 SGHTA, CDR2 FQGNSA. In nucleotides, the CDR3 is TGTGCCAGCAGTTTGGACGGAGCTAACTATGGCTACACCTTC. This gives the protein CASSLDGANYGYTF.

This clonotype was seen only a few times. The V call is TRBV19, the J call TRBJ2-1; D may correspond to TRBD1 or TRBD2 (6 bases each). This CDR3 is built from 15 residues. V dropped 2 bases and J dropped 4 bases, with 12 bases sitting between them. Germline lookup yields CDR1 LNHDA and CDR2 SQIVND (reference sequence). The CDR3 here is CASSIYGGRYNEQFF. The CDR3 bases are TGTGCCAGTAGTATATACGGGGGCCGTTACAATGAGCAGTTCTTC.

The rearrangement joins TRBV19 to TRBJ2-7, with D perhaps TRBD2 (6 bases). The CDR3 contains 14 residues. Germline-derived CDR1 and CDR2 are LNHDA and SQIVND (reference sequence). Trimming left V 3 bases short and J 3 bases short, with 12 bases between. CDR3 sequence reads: CASSIGRAGYEQYF. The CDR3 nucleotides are TGTGCCAGTAGTATTGGACGAGCGGGCTACGAGCAGTACTTC.

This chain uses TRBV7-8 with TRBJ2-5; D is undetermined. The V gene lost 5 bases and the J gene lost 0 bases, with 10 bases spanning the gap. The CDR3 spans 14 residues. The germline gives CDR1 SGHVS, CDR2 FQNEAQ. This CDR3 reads CASSPPLDQETQYF. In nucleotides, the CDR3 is TGTGCCAGCAGCCCCCCCCTGGACCAAGAGACCCAGTACTTC.

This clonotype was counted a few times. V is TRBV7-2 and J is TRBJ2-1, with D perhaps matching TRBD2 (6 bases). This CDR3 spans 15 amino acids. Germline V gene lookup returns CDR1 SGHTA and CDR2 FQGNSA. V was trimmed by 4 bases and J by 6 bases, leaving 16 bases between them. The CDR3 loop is CASSYERAAGNEQFF. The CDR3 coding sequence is TGTGCCAGCAGCTATGAGCGGGCAGCTGGCAATGAGCAGTTCTTC.

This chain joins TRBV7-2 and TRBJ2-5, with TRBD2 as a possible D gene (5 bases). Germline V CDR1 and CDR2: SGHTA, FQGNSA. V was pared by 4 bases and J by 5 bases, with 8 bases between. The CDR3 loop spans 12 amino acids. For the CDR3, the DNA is TGTGCCAGCAGCTGGGAGTGGGAGACCCAGTACTTC. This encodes CASSWEWETQYF.

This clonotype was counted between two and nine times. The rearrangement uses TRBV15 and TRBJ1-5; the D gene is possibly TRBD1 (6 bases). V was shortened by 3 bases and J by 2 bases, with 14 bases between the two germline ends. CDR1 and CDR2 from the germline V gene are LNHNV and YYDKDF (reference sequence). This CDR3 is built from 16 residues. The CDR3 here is CATSSKGVSGNQPQHF. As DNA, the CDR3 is TGTGCCACCAGCAGTAAGGGGGTTAGCGGCAATCAGCCCCAGCATTTT.

Written as DNA, the CDR3 is TGTGCCAGCAGCGGGACAGGTACAGGTAGAGGGGGAATCATGAACACTGAAGCTTTCTTT. Its protein is CASSGTGTGRGGIMNTEAFF. The rearrangement links TRBV3-1 to TRBJ1-1, with 8 bases fitting TRBD1. This CDR3 is built from 20 residues. V gave up 5 bases and J gave up 0 bases; unmatched junction bases: 20. The V gene's germline CDR1 is LGHDT and CDR2 YNNKEL (reference sequence).

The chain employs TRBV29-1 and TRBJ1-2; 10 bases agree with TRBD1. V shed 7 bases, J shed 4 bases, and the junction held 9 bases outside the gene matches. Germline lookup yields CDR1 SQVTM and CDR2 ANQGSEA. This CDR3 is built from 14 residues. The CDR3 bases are TGCAGCGCCGGCCAGGACAGGGGGAGCTATGGCTACACCTTC. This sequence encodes CSAGQDRGSYGYTF.

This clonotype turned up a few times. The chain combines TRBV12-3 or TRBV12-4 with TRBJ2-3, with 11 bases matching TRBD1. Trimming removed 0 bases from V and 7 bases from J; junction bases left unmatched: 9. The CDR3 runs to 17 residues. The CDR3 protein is CASSLAGQGARVYTQYF. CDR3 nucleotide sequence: TGTGCCAGCAGTTTAGCAGGACAGGGGGCGCGTGTTTATACGCAGTATTTT.